The 32 T cell receptor beta chains presented below share a single source sample, sequenced in a study of blood T cell repertoires in COVID-19. This table comes from immunoSEQ multiplex PCR, and its TCRdb copy is limited to in-frame clones, with some not included. The sample consists of approximately 160,000 clones, over 90% of them appearing once. The specimen was peripheral blood. The origin of the receptors is a man in his fifties or sixties with acute or convalescent COVID-19.

The chain is built from TRBV18 and TRBJ2-1; D unresolved. V lost 5 bases to trimming and J lost 5 bases, with 10 bases between them. This CDR3 comprises 13 residues. Germline V gene lookup returns CDR1 KGHSH and CDR2 LQKENI. The CDR3 protein is CASSAVLHNEQFF. The CDR3 DNA sequence: TGTGCCAGCTCAGCGGTCCTTCACAATGAGCAGTTCTTC.

The V gene is TRBV27, the J gene TRBJ1-1; D is unclear. Germline V lookup: CDR1 MNHEY, CDR2 SMNVEV (reference sequence). The CDR3 loop spans 11 amino acids. Trimming removed 6 bases at V and 2 bases at J, with 4 bases between. CDR3 bases: TGTGCCAGCAGGCGCAACACTGAAGCTTTCTTT. It is translated as CASRRNTEAFF.

This sequence joins TRBV23-1 and TRBJ2-5, with D unresolved. TRBV23-1 is an ORF, with its function uncertain. This CDR3 region has 12 residues. The DNA for the CDR3 is TGCGCGCCCGGAGACCACCAAGAGACCCAGTACTTC. Translation gives CAPGDHQETQYF.

The chain recombines TRBV5-1 with TRBJ2-5; tentatively, D is TRBD1 (6 bases). V lost 0 bases to trimming and J lost 8 bases, with 17 bases between them. This CDR3 region has 15 residues. Per the germline V gene, CDR1 is SGHRS and CDR2 is YFSETQ. This chain's CDR3 is CASSLGGNRVQTQYF. CDR3 sequence (DNA): TGCGCCAGCAGCTTGGGGGGAAACAGGGTACAAACCCAGTACTTC.

The chain combines TRBV18 with TRBJ1-2; 7 positions match TRBD1. The CDR3 runs 14 residues. The V gene end was trimmed by 6 bases and the J gene end by 4 bases; junction bases not matched to a gene: 8. Germline V gene sequence: CDR1 KGHSH, CDR2 LQKENI. CDR3 bases: TGTGCCAGCTCTGCCGGACAGGTCGGCTATGGCTACACCTTC. This codes for CASSAGQVGYGYTF.

This rearrangement joins TRBV7-9 to TRBJ2-3; 8 nucleotides match TRBD2. V shed 5 bases and J 3 bases; nucleotides not matched to a gene: 10. The V gene's germline CDR1 is SEHNR and CDR2 FQNEAQ (reference sequence). This CDR3 spans 16 amino acids. CDR3 region: CASSPPGGARTDTQYF. The CDR3 bases are TGTGCCAGCAGCCCTCCCGGGGGGGCAAGGACAGATACGCAGTATTTT.

The rearrangement joins TRBV11-2 to TRBJ1-4, with D unclear. The CDR3 has 15 amino acids. Trimming pared 1 base from V and 8 bases from J, leaving 14 bases between. Germline lookup yields CDR1 SGHAT and CDR2 FQNNGV. The CDR3: CASSLGQPLGEKLFF. The CDR3 DNA is TGTGCCAGCAGCTTAGGTCAACCGCTGGGCGAAAAACTGTTTTTT.

DNA of the CDR3: TGTGCCAGCAGCACTGGGACAGGGGGAGGCTCACCCCTCCACTTT. The encoded protein is CASSTGTGGGSPLHF. The chain joins TRBV7-9 to TRBJ1-6; 11 bases fit TRBD1. This CDR3 is 15 amino acids long. V gave up 5 bases and J gave up 10 bases; unmatched junction bases: 7. The germline CDR1 and CDR2 sequences are SEHNR and FQNEAQ (reference sequence).

CDR3 sequence: CASSDGGDPPDTQYF. DNA of the CDR3: TGTGCCAGCAGCGATGGGGGCGACCCCCCGGATACGCAGTATTTT. The chain links TRBV9 to TRBJ2-3, with D possibly TRBD1 on 6 matching bases. This CDR3 has 15 amino acids. V lost 3 bases to trimming and J lost 6 bases, with 17 bases between them. CDR1 and CDR2 from the germline V gene are SGDLS and YYNGEE.

The genes are TRBV24-1 and TRBJ2-7; no definite D call. The ends were cut back, 3 bases at V and 3 bases at J, with 8 bases in the middle. The CDR3 is 13 residues long. The V gene's germline CDR1 is KGHDR and CDR2 SFDVKD. In DNA, the CDR3 is TGTGCCACCAGTGATAAGACAAGCTACGAGCAGTACTTC. Translation: CATSDKTSYEQYF.

Points on this clone: Other DNA variants within this sample encode the same CDR3. The chain recombines TRBV5-1 with TRBJ2-2; tentative D call: TRBD1 (5 bases). V was trimmed by 0 bases and J by 0 bases, leaving 6 bases between them. The CDR3 sequence is 15 residues long. The germline gives CDR1 SGHRS, CDR2 YFSETQ. In nucleotides, the CDR3 is TGCGCCAGCAGCTTGGGACAGTCGAACACCGGGGAGCTGTTTTTT. It yields the protein CASSLGQSNTGELFF. Supplemented by reference TRBV5-1 and TRBJ2-2, the full variable domain reads KAGVTQTPRYLIKTRGQQVTLSCSPISGHRSVSWYQQTPGQGLQFLFEYFSETQRNKGNFPGRFSGRQFSNSRSEMNVSTLELGDSALYLCASSLGQSNTGELFFGEGSRLTVL.

This rearrangement joins TRBV10-2 to TRBJ1-1; D unclear. Germline V gene data show CDR1 as WSHSY and CDR2 as SAAADI. Trimming took 7 bases from V and 5 from J, leaving 11 bases between them. The CDR3 has 12 residues. CDR3 sequence reads: CASKEGPTEAFF. CDR3 coding DNA: TGCGCCAGCAAGGAGGGCCCGACTGAAGCTTTCTTT.

This rearrangement joins TRBV30 to TRBJ1-4; unclear D gene. The V end was cut by 4 bases, the J end by 8 bases, with 8 bases between. The CDR3 is 11 amino acids. Germline loops: CDR1 GTSNPN, CDR2 SVGIG (reference sequence). The CDR3 region is CAWTTAEKLFF. DNA for the CDR3: TGTGCCTGGACAACAGCAGAAAAACTGTTTTTT.

This clone has just a few counts. The chain recombines TRBV7-2 with TRBJ2-5; D remains unclear. The V gene's germline CDR1 is SGHTA and CDR2 FQGNSA. This CDR3 is built from 12 residues. V was shortened by 4 bases and J by 4 bases, with 7 bases between the two germline ends. The CDR3 DNA reads as TGTGCCAGCAGCTCAACTCTAGAGACCCAGTACTTC. This encodes CASSSTLETQYF.

This chain connects TRBV7-2 to TRBJ1-4, with TRBD1 identical over 7 bases. The V segment lost 2 bases and the J segment 5 bases; nucleotides outside the gene matches: 11. The CDR3 runs 17 residues. Looked up from germline, CDR1 is SGHTA and CDR2 is FQGNSA. CDR3 coding DNA: TGTGCCAGCAGCTTACGGTCTCGACAGGGACAAAATGAAAAACTGTTTTTT. This codes for CASSLRSRQGQNEKLFF.

The genes are TRBV20-1 and TRBJ1-1; D is undetermined. Germline V gives CDR1 DFQATT, CDR2 SNEGSKA (reference sequence). The V end lost 6 bases, the J end lost 6 bases, and 5 bases lay between the germline ends. The CDR3 sequence is 9 residues long. The CDR3 reads CSAWPEAFF. CDR3 bases: TGCAGTGCATGGCCTGAAGCTTTCTTT.

The sample holds a few counts of this clone. This rearrangement joins TRBV28 to TRBJ1-4; tentative D call: TRBD1 (5 bases). The CDR3 has 13 residues. Trimming took 8 bases from V and 10 from J, leaving 17 bases between them. Germline V gene data show CDR1 as MDHEN and CDR2 as SYDVKM. CDR3 DNA: TGTGCCAGCTCCCCGGCAGGGCTGGGAAAACTGTTTTTT. It is translated as CASSPAGLGKLFF.

This chain joins TRBV7-3 and TRBJ1-1; 10 nucleotides line up with TRBD1. V dropped 1 base and J dropped 5; count of bases not matched to a gene: 1. The CDR3 loop spans 14 amino acids. Germline CDR1 is SGHTA and CDR2 is FQGTGA. The CDR3 nucleotides read TGTGCCAGCAGCTTAATGGACAGGGGGACTGAAGCTTTCTTT. Translated: CASSLMDRGTEAFF.

The rearrangement joins TRBV28 to TRBJ2-1; tentatively, D is TRBD2 (5 bases). The CDR3 is 15 amino acids. V was trimmed by 5 bases and J by 2 bases, leaving 13 bases between them. CDR1 is MDHEN and CDR2 is SYDVKM in the germline V gene. CDR3 nucleotides: TGTGCCAGCAGTCCCCGGGGAGCGACCTACAATGAGCAGTTCTTC. Protein product: CASSPRGATYNEQFF. The complete variable domain, with remaining parts taken from reference TRBV28 and TRBJ2-1, reads DVKVTQSSRYLVKRTGEKVFLECVQDMDHENMFWYRQDPGLGLRLIYFSYDVKMKEKGDIPEGYSVSREKKERFSLILESASTNQTSMYLCASSPRGATYNEQFFGPGTRLTVL.

This chain connects TRBV2 to TRBJ1-6, with 8 bases that match TRBD1. The CDR3 has 13 residues. The V gene end was trimmed by 10 bases and the J gene end by 6 bases; junction bases not matched to a gene: 5. Per the germline V gene, CDR1 is SNHLY and CDR2 is FYNNEI. The CDR3 sequence: CATRGQGNSPLHF. In nucleotides, the CDR3 is TGTGCCACCAGGGGGCAGGGTAATTCACCCCTCCACTTT.

This clone was picked up one time. This sequence joins TRBV19 and TRBJ1-3; D is ambiguous. The CDR3 consists of 15 residues. Per germline, CDR1 LNHDA and CDR2 SQIVND (reference sequence). Trimming removed 7 bases at V and 2 bases at J, with 15 bases between. Here the CDR3 DNA reads TGTGCCAGTAATAAGGGAGCGTACGCTGGAAACACCATATATTTT. This encodes CASNKGAYAGNTIYF.

The chain combines TRBV7-6 with TRBJ2-1; 8 bases align to TRBD2. With 5 bases clipped from V and 7 bases from J, the junction kept 13 bases outside the gene matches. This CDR3 has 16 residues. The V gene's germline CDR1 is SGHVS and CDR2 FNYEAQ. The DNA of the CDR3 is TGTGCCAGCAGCCAGAGGGCGGCAGAGCGGGGGAATGAGCAGTTCTTC. As protein: CASSQRAAERGNEQFF.

The V gene is TRBV5-6, the J gene TRBJ2-5; no firm D call. The V end lost 3 bases, the J end lost 4 bases, and 13 bases lay between the germline ends. The CDR3 extends over 14 amino acids. From germline, CDR1 is SGHDT and CDR2 YYEEEE. The CDR3: CASSWVGYRETQYF. The DNA of the CDR3 is TGTGCCAGCAGCTGGGTCGGGTATAGAGAGACCCAGTACTTC.

This chain connects TRBV24-1 to TRBJ2-7; D remains unclear. Germline V CDR1 and CDR2: KGHDR, SFDVKD. The V and J ends lost 5 bases and 4 bases respectively, with 8 bases between them. This CDR3 comprises 12 residues. CDR3 residues: CATSGSTYEQYF. CDR3 DNA: TGTGCCACCAGTGGCTCTACGTACGAGCAGTACTTC.

The gene calls are TRBV24-1 and TRBJ2-3; D ambiguous. V gave up 3 bases and J gave up 3 bases, with 3 bases separating them. Per the germline V gene, CDR1 is KGHDR and CDR2 is SFDVKD. The CDR3 covers 12 residues. This CDR3 is CATSDETDTQYF. The CDR3 DNA reads TGTGCCACCAGTGATGAGACAGATACGCAGTATTTT.

The rearrangement uses TRBV28 and TRBJ2-4; TRBD1 aligns across 7 bases. The CDR3 covers 15 residues. Germline assignment: CDR1 MDHEN and CDR2 SYDVKM. After removal of 4 bases from V and 0 bases from J, the junction contained 3 bases not matched to a gene. The CDR3 nucleotides read TGTGCCAGCAGTTCAGGACAGGTAGCCAAAAACATTCAGTACTTC. Translation: CASSSGQVAKNIQYF.

The CDR3 coding sequence is TGCGCCAGCAGTTATGACAGGTACTCCTACGAGCAGTACTTC. As protein: CASSYDRYSYEQYF. This sequence joins TRBV10-2 and TRBJ2-7, with D maybe TRBD1 (6 bases). Trimming shortened V by 5 bases and J by 0 bases, and 11 bases separated the two germline ends. Germline-derived CDR1 and CDR2 are WSHSY and SAAADI. This CDR3 region has 14 residues.

The V gene is TRBV24-1, the J gene TRBJ2-1; 11 bases are a match to TRBD2. CDR3 length equals 16 residues. Germline CDR1 and CDR2: KGHDR and SFDVKD. The V and J ends lost 4 bases and 5 bases, in that order; junction bases with no gene match: 6. The CDR3 bases are TGTGCCACCAGTGACCGGACTAGCGGGCCCAACAATGAGCAGTTCTTC. Translation gives CATSDRTSGPNNEQFF.

This chain links TRBV7-3 with TRBJ2-5, with D hard to call. Germline V CDR1 and CDR2: SGHTA, FQGTGA. Trimming cost V 0 bases and J 5 bases, with 7 bases left between them. The CDR3 is 13 residues long. For the CDR3, the DNA is TGTGCCAGCAGCTTAACGTACTTGGAGACCCAGTACTTC. This gives the protein CASSLTYLETQYF.

V gene TRBV7-2 combines with J gene TRBJ2-6; D may be TRBD1 (6 bases). CDR1 is SGHTA, CDR2 FQGNSA, per germline. V was shortened by 5 bases and J by 2 bases, with 10 bases between the two germline ends. There are 15 residues in the CDR3. Here the CDR3 DNA reads TGTGCCAGCAGCGTCCACAGGGCTGGGGCCAACGTCCTGACTTTC. This translates into CASSVHRAGANVLTF.

This chain joins TRBV6-1 and TRBJ2-5; a possible D gene is TRBD2 (6 bases). The V end lost 3 bases, the J end lost 5 bases, and 7 bases lay between the germline ends. Germline lookup yields CDR1 MNHNS and CDR2 SASEGT. CDR3 length equals 12 residues. The CDR3 nucleotides read TGTGCCAGCAGTGAGGCGGGGGAGACCCAGTACTTC. Amino acid sequence: CASSEAGETQYF.

This clone was counted a single time. The V gene is TRBV7-2, the J gene TRBJ2-3, with 7 bases matching TRBD2. Trimming removed 5 bases from V and 6 bases from J; junction bases left unmatched: 8. The germline V gene encodes CDR1 SGHTA and CDR2 FQGNSA. The CDR3 is 14 amino acids. CDR3 bases: TGTGCCAGCAGCCAGGGACTATCAGCCGATACGCAGTATTTT. This codes for CASSQGLSADTQYF.